This TCR beta chain comes out of a study of blood T cell repertoires in COVID-19. The repertoire was sequenced with immunoSEQ multiplex PCR; TCRdb's copy has only in-frame clones and lacks some. The data contain around 160,000 clones, approximately 87% of them seen just once; the ten biggest clones take up 10%. The CDR3 spans 16 residues. The germline V gene encodes CDR1 SNHLY and CDR2 FYNNEI. Losses at the gene ends were 6 bases for V and 2 bases for J; bases not matched to a gene: 9. This chain uses TRBV2 with TRBJ1-5; 8 positions agree with TRBD1. The clonotype comes from a woman in her 70s with COVID-19, enrolled during active disease. Sample: peripheral blood. CDR3 loop: CASRVTGGSGNQPQHF. CDR3 DNA sequence: TGTGCCAGCAGAGTAACAGGGGGATCGGGCAATCAGCCCCAGCATTTT. The complete variable domain, with remaining parts taken from reference TRBV2 and TRBJ1-5, reads EPEVTQTPSHQVTQMGQEVILRCVPISNHLYFYWYRQILGQKVEFLVSFYNNEISEKSEIFDDQFSVERPDGSNFTLKIRSTKLEDSAMYFCASRVTGGSGNQPQHFGDGTRLSIL.